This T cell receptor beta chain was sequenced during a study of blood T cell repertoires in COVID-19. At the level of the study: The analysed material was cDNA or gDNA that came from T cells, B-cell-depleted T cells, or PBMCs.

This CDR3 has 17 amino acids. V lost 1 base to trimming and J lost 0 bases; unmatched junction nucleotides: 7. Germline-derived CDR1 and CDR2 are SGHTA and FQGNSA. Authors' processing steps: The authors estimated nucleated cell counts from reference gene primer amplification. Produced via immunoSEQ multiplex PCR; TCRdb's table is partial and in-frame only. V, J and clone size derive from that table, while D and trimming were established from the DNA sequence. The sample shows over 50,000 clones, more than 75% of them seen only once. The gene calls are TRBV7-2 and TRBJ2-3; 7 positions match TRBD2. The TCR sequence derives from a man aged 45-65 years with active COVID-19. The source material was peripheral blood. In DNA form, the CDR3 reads TGTGCCAGCAGCTTAGGAGCGGGCGGGGGTAGCACAGATACGCAGTATTTT. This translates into CASSLGAGGGSTDTQYF.